A selection of T cell receptor beta chains follows, all from one sample in a study of T cell repertoires in cytomegalovirus infection. These receptors have no known antigen. TCRdb independently ran MiXCR on the reads; one entry per CDR3 protein. The sample contains 150,000 to 200,000 distinct CDR3 sequences, approximately 21% of which appear only once. The input for sequencing was CD8+ T cells from cultured PBMCs, taken from culture after CMV antigen stimulation. All receptors derive from a human donor in good health (CMV status not recorded). Some clones in this sample may be carry-over from other donors' samples. Each CDR3 is given with its conserved first and last residue. A D gene is named only where the DNA matches it firmly. Clone size is shown for a subset of rows, as once, few, many or a class of expanded clone.

j_call: TRBJ1-1
cdr3_length: 16
v_call: TRBV7-8
d_call: TRBD1
clone_size: NA
cdr3_nt: TGTGCCAGCAGCTTAGCCGTGGGACAGGGTGCGACTGAAGCTTTCTTT
cdr3_aa: CASSLAVGQGATEAFF

j_call: TRBJ1-5
cdr3_length: 14
v_call: TRBV6-1
d_call: NA
clone_size: few
cdr3_nt: TGTGCCAGCAGTGCAAGGGTTAGCAATCAGCCCCAGCATTTT
cdr3_aa: CASSARVSNQPQHF

j_call: TRBJ1-1
cdr3_length: 15
v_call: TRBV7-2
d_call: NA
clone_size: NA
cdr3_nt: TGTGCCAGCAGCTTTCTGGAAGGCAAGAACACTGAAGCTTTCTTT
cdr3_aa: CASSFLEGKNTEAFF

j_call: TRBJ2-7
cdr3_length: 13
v_call: TRBV7-3
d_call: NA
clone_size: once
cdr3_nt: TGTGCCAGCAGCTTGGACTGGGCCTACGAGCAGTACTTC
cdr3_aa: CASSLDWAYEQYF

j_call: TRBJ1-4
cdr3_length: 15
v_call: TRBV7-3
d_call: TRBD1
clone_size: NA
cdr3_nt: TGTGCCAGCAGCCCTACAGGGGCGACTAATGAAAAACTGTTTTTT
cdr3_aa: CASSPTGATNEKLFF

j_call: TRBJ1-1
cdr3_length: 11
v_call: TRBV6-1
d_call: NA
clone_size: few
cdr3_nt: TGTGCCAGCAGTGATGGGACACAAGCTTTCTTT
cdr3_aa: CASSDGTQAFF

j_call: TRBJ2-2
cdr3_length: 14
v_call: TRBV7-6
d_call: NA
clone_size: many
cdr3_nt: TGTGCCAGCAGCCCATTTGGGAACACCGGGGAGCTGTTTTTT
cdr3_aa: CASSPFGNTGELFF

j_call: TRBJ2-1
cdr3_length: 13
v_call: TRBV11-1
d_call: NA
clone_size: NA
cdr3_nt: TGTGCCAGCAGCTTCACAACGTACAATGAGCAGTTCTTC
cdr3_aa: CASSFTTYNEQFF

j_call: TRBJ1-1
cdr3_length: 15
v_call: TRBV4-1
d_call: NA
clone_size: NA
cdr3_nt: TGCGCCAGCAGCTCCCCCGGAGGGATGAACACTGAAGCTTTCTTT
cdr3_aa: CASSSPGGMNTEAFF

j_call: TRBJ2-7
cdr3_length: 12
v_call: TRBV12-3/TRBV12-4
d_call: NA
clone_size: many
cdr3_nt: TGTGCCAGCAGCTTAGGGAGCTACGAGCAGTACTTC
cdr3_aa: CASSLGSYEQYF

j_call: TRBJ2-1
cdr3_length: 16
v_call: TRBV11-2
d_call: NA
clone_size: NA
cdr3_nt: TGTACCAGCAGTCCCGGCGGGGCCCTCTCCTACAATGAGCAGTTCTTC
cdr3_aa: CTSSPGGALSYNEQFF

j_call: TRBJ2-7
cdr3_length: 20
v_call: TRBV7-2
d_call: NA
clone_size: many
cdr3_nt: TGTGCCAGCAGCTTAGCTCAAGAAGTGGATCTGGTTCCCGCCCACTACGAGCAGTACTTC
cdr3_aa: CASSLAQEVDLVPAHYEQYF

j_call: TRBJ1-6
cdr3_length: 17
v_call: TRBV4-1
d_call: NA
clone_size: few
cdr3_nt: TGCGCCAGCAGCCGCGGCCTATCGACAGTAGATAATTCACCCCTCCACTTT
cdr3_aa: CASSRGLSTVDNSPLHF

j_call: TRBJ2-7
cdr3_length: 11
v_call: TRBV6-2/TRBV6-3
d_call: NA
clone_size: NA
cdr3_nt: TGTGCCAGCAGACGCTCCTACGAGCAGTACTTC
cdr3_aa: CASRRSYEQYF

j_call: TRBJ2-2
cdr3_length: 15
v_call: TRBV27
d_call: NA
clone_size: few
cdr3_nt: TGTGCCAGCAGTTTAGCACAGGGGGGGTACGGGGAGCTGTTTTTT
cdr3_aa: CASSLAQGGYGELFF

j_call: TRBJ1-2
cdr3_length: 13
v_call: TRBV6-5
d_call: NA
clone_size: NA
cdr3_nt: TGTGCCAGCAGTTACAGGACATTTAATGGCTACACCTTC
cdr3_aa: CASSYRTFNGYTF

j_call: TRBJ2-1
cdr3_length: 16
v_call: TRBV4-2
d_call: TRBD1
clone_size: few
cdr3_nt: TGTGCCAGCAGCCAAGATGTGGGGACAGACTACAATGAGCAGTTCTTC
cdr3_aa: CASSQDVGTDYNEQFF

j_call: TRBJ1-5
cdr3_length: 14
v_call: TRBV5-4
d_call: NA
clone_size: few
cdr3_nt: TGTGCCAGCTCCTTCAGGGAGAGCAATCAGCCCCAGCATTTT
cdr3_aa: CASSFRESNQPQHF

j_call: TRBJ1-1
cdr3_length: 15
v_call: TRBV7-4
d_call: NA
clone_size: NA
cdr3_nt: TGTGCCAGCACGCACTCGGTCCCGTCGAACACTGAAGCTTTCTTT
cdr3_aa: CASTHSVPSNTEAFF

j_call: TRBJ1-1
cdr3_length: 11
v_call: TRBV6-2/TRBV6-3
d_call: NA
clone_size: NA
cdr3_nt: TGTGCCAGCAGTTACTCCAGAGAGACTTTCTTT
cdr3_aa: CASSYSRETFF

j_call: TRBJ2-3
cdr3_length: 11
v_call: TRBV7-9
d_call: NA
clone_size: once
cdr3_nt: TGTGCCACCCGTCGACTCGATACGCAGTATTTT
cdr3_aa: CATRRLDTQYF

j_call: TRBJ2-7
cdr3_length: 14
v_call: TRBV7-8
d_call: NA
clone_size: NA
cdr3_nt: TGTGCCAGCAGCTTAGAGGGAGGTTCCTACGAGCAGTACTTC
cdr3_aa: CASSLEGGSYEQYF

j_call: TRBJ2-5
cdr3_length: 14
v_call: TRBV15
d_call: TRBD1
clone_size: few
cdr3_nt: TGTGCCACCAGCAGTCAGGGGGAGTGGGAGACCCAGTACTTC
cdr3_aa: CATSSQGEWETQYF

j_call: TRBJ1-1
cdr3_length: 16
v_call: TRBV6-2/TRBV6-3
d_call: NA
clone_size: NA
cdr3_nt: TGTGCCAGCAGTTCCCTGGGGAGACACCCGAACACTGAAGCTTTCTTT
cdr3_aa: CASSSLGRHPNTEAFF

j_call: TRBJ2-3
cdr3_length: 17
v_call: TRBV9
d_call: TRBD2
clone_size: NA
cdr3_nt: TGTGCCAGCAGCGTCACCTTAGCGGGGATAAGCACAGATACGCAGTATTTT
cdr3_aa: CASSVTLAGISTDTQYF

j_call: TRBJ1-5
cdr3_length: 19
v_call: TRBV7-2
d_call: NA
clone_size: NA
cdr3_nt: TGTGCCAGCAGCTTAGCGGTAGGGGTGGGTTTTTTGAGCAATCAGCCCCAGCATTTT
cdr3_aa: CASSLAVGVGFLSNQPQHF

j_call: TRBJ1-1
cdr3_length: 15
v_call: TRBV12-3/TRBV12-4
d_call: NA
clone_size: NA
cdr3_nt: TGTGCCAGCAGTTTACTGGGGCAGGGGCTCACTGAAGCTTTCTTT
cdr3_aa: CASSLLGQGLTEAFF